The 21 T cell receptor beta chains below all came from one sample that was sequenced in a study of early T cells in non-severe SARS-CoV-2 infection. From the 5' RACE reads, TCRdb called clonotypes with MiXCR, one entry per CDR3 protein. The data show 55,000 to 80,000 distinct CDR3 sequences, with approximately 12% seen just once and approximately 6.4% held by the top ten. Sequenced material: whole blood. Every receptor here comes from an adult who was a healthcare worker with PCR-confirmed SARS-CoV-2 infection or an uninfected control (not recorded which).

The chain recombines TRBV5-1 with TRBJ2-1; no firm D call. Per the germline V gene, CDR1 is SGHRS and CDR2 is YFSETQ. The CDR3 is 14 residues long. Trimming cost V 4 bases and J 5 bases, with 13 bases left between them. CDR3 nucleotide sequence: TGCGCCAGCAGCCCCCAGCCCGAGGACAATGAGCAGTTCTTC. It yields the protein CASSPQPEDNEQFF.

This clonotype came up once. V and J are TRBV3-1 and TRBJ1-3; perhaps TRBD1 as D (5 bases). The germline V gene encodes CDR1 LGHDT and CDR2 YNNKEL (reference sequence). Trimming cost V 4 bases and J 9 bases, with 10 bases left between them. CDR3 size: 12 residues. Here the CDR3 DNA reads TGTGCCAGCAGCCCGTTCGGGGGCACCATATATTTT. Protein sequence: CASSPFGGTIYF.

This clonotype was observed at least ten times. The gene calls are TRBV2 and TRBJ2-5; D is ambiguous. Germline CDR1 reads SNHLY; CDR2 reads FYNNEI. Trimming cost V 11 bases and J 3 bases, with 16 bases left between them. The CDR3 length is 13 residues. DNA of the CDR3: TGTGCCGGTGGACGGTGGGCCGAAGAGACCCAGTACTTC. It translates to CAGGRWAEETQYF.

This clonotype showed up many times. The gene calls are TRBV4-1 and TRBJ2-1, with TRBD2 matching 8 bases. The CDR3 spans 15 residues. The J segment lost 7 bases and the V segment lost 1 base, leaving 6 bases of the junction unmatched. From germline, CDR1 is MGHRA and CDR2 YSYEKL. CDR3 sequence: CASSQASGSMNEQFF. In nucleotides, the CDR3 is TGCGCCAGCAGCCAAGCGAGCGGGAGTATGAATGAGCAGTTCTTC.

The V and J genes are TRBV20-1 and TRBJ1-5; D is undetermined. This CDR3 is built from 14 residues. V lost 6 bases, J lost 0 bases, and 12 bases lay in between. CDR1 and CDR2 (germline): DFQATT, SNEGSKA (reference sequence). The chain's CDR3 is CSASLADSNQPQHF. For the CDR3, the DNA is TGCAGTGCCTCCCTTGCGGATAGCAATCAGCCCCAGCATTTT.

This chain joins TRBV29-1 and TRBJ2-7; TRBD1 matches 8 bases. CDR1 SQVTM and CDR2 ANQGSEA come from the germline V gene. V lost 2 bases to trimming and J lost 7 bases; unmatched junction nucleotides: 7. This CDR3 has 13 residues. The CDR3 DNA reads TGCAGCGTTGAAAGCCAGGGGGCTGGTGAGCAGTACTTC. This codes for CSVESQGAGEQYF.

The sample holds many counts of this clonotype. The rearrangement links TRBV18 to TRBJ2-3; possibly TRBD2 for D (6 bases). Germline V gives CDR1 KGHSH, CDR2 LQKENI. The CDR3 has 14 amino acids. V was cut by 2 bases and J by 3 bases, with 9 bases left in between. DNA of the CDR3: TGTGCCAGCTCACCAACCAGCGGGACAGATACGCAGTATTTT. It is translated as CASSPTSGTDTQYF.

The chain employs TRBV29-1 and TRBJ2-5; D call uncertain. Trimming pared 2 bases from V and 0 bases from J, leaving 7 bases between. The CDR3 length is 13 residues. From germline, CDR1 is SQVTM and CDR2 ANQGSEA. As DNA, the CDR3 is TGCAGCGTTGAAAAGGGTAACCAAGAGACCCAGTACTTC. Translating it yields CSVEKGNQETQYF.

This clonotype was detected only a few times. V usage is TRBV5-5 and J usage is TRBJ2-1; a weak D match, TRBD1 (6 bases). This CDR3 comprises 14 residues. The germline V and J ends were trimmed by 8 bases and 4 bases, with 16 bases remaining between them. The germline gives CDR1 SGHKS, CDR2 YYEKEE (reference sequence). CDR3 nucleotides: TGTGCCAGTATCCTCGGGACACCATACAATGAGCAGTTCTTC. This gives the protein CASILGTPYNEQFF.

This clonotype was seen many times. The CDR3 nucleotides are TGCAGTGCTAGAGATAGCAGCACAGATACGCAGTATTTT. Its translation is CSARDSSTDTQYF. J is TRBJ2-3 and V is TRBV20-1, with D hard to call. Germline values: CDR1 DFQATT, CDR2 SNEGSKA (reference sequence). V lost 0 bases, J lost 0 bases, and 4 bases lay in between. This CDR3 is built from 13 residues.

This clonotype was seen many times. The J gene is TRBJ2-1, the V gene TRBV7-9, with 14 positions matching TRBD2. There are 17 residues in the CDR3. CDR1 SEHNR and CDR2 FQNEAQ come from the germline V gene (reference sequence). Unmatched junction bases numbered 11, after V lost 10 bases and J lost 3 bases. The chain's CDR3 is CAKPGLAGDSYYNEQFF. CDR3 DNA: TGTGCCAAACCGGGACTAGCGGGAGACTCCTACTACAATGAGCAGTTCTTC.

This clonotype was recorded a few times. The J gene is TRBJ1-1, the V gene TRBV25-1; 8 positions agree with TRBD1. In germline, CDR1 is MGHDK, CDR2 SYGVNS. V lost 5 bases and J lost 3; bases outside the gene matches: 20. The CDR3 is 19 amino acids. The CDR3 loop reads CASSLPHRGFCGTYTEAFF. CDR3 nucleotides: TGTGCCAGCAGTCTCCCCCACAGGGGGTTCTGCGGTACGTACACTGAAGCTTTCTTT.

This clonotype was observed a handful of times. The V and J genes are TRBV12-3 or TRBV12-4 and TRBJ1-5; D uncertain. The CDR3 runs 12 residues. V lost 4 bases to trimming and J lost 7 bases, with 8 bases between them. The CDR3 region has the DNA TGTGCCAGCAGTTCCGACGGACAGCCCCAGCATTTT. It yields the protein CASSSDGQPQHF.

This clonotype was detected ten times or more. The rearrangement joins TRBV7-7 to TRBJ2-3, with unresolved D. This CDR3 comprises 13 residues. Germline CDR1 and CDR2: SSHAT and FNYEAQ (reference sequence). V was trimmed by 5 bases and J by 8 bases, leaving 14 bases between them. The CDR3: CASSPAASRTQYF. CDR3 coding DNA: TGTGCCAGCAGCCCAGCAGCTTCTCGTACGCAGTATTTT.

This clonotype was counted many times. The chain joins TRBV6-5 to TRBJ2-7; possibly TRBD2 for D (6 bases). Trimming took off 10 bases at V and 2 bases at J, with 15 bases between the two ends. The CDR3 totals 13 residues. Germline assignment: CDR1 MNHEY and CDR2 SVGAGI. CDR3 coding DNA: TGTGCCACCCTCAGAACGGGAGCCTACGAGCAGTACTTC. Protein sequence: CATLRTGAYEQYF.

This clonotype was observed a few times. Here the CDR3 reads CASRSTRGYEQYF. In DNA form, the CDR3 reads TGCGCCAGCAGATCCACGCGGGGTTACGAGCAGTACTTC. The chain uses TRBV5-1 and TRBJ2-7, with D possibly TRBD2 on 6 matching bases. CDR1 and CDR2 (germline): SGHRS, YFSETQ. The CDR3 has 13 residues. V was trimmed by 5 bases and J by 4 bases, leaving 13 bases between them.

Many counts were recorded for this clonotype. In DNA form, the CDR3 reads TGCAGTGCTAGGCTAGGTTACACTGAAGCTTTCTTT. The encoded protein is CSARLGYTEAFF. The V gene is TRBV20-1, the J gene TRBJ1-1; D unclear. The CDR3 runs to 12 residues. The ends were cut back, 3 bases at V and 3 bases at J, with 8 bases in the middle. CDR1 and CDR2 from the germline V gene are DFQATT and SNEGSKA (reference sequence).

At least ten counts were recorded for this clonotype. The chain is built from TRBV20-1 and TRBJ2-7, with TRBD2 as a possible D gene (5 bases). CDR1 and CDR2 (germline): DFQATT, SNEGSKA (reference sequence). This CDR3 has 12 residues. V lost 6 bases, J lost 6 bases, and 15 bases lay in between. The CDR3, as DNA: TGCAGTGCACTCAGCGGCCCTCGCGAGCAGTACTTC. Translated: CSALSGPREQYF.

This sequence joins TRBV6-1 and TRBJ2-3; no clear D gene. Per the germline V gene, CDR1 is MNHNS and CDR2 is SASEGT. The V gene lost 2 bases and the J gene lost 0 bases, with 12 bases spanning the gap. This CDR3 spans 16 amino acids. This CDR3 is CASSETKLPSTDTQYF. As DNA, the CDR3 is TGTGCCAGCAGTGAAACGAAACTACCTAGCACAGATACGCAGTATTTT.

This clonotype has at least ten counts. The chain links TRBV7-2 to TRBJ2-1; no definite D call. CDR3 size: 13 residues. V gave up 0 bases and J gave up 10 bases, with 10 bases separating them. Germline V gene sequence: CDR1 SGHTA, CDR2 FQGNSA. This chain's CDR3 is CASSLARAAEQFF. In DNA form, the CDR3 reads TGTGCCAGCAGCTTAGCCCGGGCCGCCGAGCAGTTCTTC.

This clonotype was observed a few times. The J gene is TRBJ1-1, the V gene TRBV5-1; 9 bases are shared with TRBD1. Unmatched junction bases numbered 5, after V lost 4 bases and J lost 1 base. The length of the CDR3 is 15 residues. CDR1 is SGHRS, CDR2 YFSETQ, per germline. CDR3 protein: CASSGRDRANTEAFF. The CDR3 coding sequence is TGCGCCAGCAGCGGAAGGGACAGGGCGAACACTGAAGCTTTCTTT.